The 5 T cell receptor beta chains listed next were all sequenced from one sample in a study of vaccination and CD4 T cells after COVID-19. These TCRs' antigens remain unknown. With the Oncomine TCR Beta short-read assay, DNA from cultured CD4+ T cells was sequenced. TCRdb reprocessed the PCR reads with MiXCR, giving one entry per CDR3 protein. The sample yields 9,500 to 11,000 distinct CDR3 sequences, about 26% seen once. Regarding treatment: approximately 10-day PBMC culture with coronavirus spike peptide pools or control peptides (ViraFEST assay). The sample in question was CD4+ T cells from blood, cultured in vitro, obtained after SARS-CoV-2 vaccination. The receptors were sampled from a human donor who had recovered from COVID-19.

A few counts support this clonotype. One junction end does not reproduce the germline sequence, and a read error may be involved. The chain recombines TRBV7-7 with TRBJ2-1; TRBD1 is a possible D gene (5 bases). This CDR3 is 14 amino acids long. The germline V gene has CDR1 SSHAT and CDR2 FNYEAQ (reference sequence). The CDR3 sequence: CASSLGVGRAEQFF. As DNA, the CDR3 is TGTGCTAGCAGCTTAGGGGTAGGTCGGGCTGAGCAGTTCTTC.

In its sample, this clonotype ranks as medium-sized (0.01 to 0.1%). This chain uses TRBV6-1 with TRBJ1-2; 7 bases are a match to TRBD1. The germline gives CDR1 MNHNS, CDR2 SASEGT. The CDR3 is made up of 14 amino acids. Germline trimming cut 7 bases from V and 5 bases from J; bases unmatched to any gene: 10. DNA for the CDR3: TGTGCCAGCATCGATCACAGGGGAGGATATGGCTACACCTTC. It specifies CASIDHRGGYGYTF.

The chain couples TRBV6-4 to TRBJ2-3; 7 bases are a match to TRBD2. The ends lost 3 bases at V and 5 bases at J; junction bases unmatched: 5. Germline V CDR1 and CDR2: MRHNA, SNTAGT. The CDR3 is made up of 14 amino acids. The CDR3 nucleotides are TGTGCCAGCAGTGAAGGCGGGGGTGGAGATACGCAGTATTTT. Encoded protein: CASSEGGGGDTQYF.

This clonotype is categorized as medium-sized (0.01 to 0.1%). DNA for the CDR3: TGTGCCAGCAGCTTGCACCCACAGGGTTCCTACGAGCAGTACTTC. Its translation: CASSLHPQGSYEQYF. The J gene is TRBJ2-7, the V gene TRBV7-2; the D gene is possibly TRBD1 (6 bases). The CDR3 has 15 amino acids. V dropped 3 bases and J dropped 1 base, with 13 bases sitting between them. Germline CDR1 and CDR2: SGHTA and FQGNSA.

The DNA for the CDR3 is TGCAGTGCTTCTGGGACAGGGATGAACACTGAAGCTTTCTTT. Its translation: CSASGTGMNTEAFF. The V call is TRBV20-1, the J call TRBJ1-1; 9 positions match TRBD1. Germline CDR1 is DFQATT and CDR2 is SNEGSKA (reference sequence). The V segment lost 5 bases and the J segment 0 bases; nucleotides outside the gene matches: 4. The CDR3 consists of 14 residues.